This entry concerns a single TCR beta chain. TCRdb keeps only in-frame clones here, not all; method: immunoSEQ multiplex PCR. In the table there are around 72,000 clones, 90% to 95% of which are singletons. These data come from a study of T cell changes during pregnancy in multiple sclerosis. Germline V CDR1 and CDR2: GTSNPN, SVGIG (reference sequence). CDR3 length: 14 residues. Trimming removed 1 base from V and 1 base from J, with 9 bases in between. The chain is built from TRBV30 and TRBJ2-3; tentative D call: TRBD1 (5 bases). This material consisted of peripheral blood, taken in the third trimester of pregnancy. This receptor was taken from a female donor in good health, enrolled as a control in a pregnancy study. The CDR3 here is CAWSGGSRTDTQYF. CDR3 nucleotides: TGTGCCTGGAGTGGGGGCTCCCGCACAGATACGCAGTATTTT.